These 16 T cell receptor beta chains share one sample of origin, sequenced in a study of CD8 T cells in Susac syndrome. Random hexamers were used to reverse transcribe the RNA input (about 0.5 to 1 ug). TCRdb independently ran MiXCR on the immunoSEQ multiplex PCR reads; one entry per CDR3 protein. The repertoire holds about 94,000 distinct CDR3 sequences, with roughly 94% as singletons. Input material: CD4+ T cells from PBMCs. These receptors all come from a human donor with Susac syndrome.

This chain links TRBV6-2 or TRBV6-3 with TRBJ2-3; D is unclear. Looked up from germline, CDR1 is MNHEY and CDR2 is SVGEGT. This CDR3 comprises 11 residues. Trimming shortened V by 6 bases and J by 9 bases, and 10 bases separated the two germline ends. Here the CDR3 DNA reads TGTGCCAGCAGGCTCGGAATCACGCAGTATTTT. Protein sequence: CASRLGITQYF.

The chain's CDR3 is CASARRGTGVDEQYF. DNA for the CDR3: TGTGCCAGCGCTAGACGTGGGACAGGGGTCGACGAGCAGTACTTC. This rearrangement joins TRBV9 to TRBJ2-7; 10 bases line up with TRBD1. The J segment lost 5 bases and the V segment lost 7 bases, leaving 12 bases of the junction unmatched. Germline V gene data show CDR1 as SGDLS and CDR2 as YYNGEE. The CDR3 is made up of 15 amino acids.

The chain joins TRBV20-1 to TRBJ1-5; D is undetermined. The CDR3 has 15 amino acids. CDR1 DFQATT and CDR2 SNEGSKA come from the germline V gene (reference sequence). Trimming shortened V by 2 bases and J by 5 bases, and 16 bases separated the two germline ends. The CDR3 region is CSARPSGLSYQPQHF. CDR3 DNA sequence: TGCAGTGCTAGACCCTCCGGGCTGAGTTATCAGCCCCAGCATTTT.

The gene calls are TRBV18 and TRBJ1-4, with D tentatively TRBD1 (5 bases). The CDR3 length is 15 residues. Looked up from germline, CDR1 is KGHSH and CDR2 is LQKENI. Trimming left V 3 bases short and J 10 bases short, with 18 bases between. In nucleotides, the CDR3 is TGTGCCAGCTCACCGGACGGGCAGGGCCCATCAAAACTGTTTTTT. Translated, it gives CASSPDGQGPSKLFF.

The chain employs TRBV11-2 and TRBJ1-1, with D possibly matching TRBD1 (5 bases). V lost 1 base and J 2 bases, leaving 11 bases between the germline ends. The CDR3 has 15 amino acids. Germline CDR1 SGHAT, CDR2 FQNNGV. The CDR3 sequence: CASSLVGGINTEAFF. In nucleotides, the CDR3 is TGTGCCAGCAGCTTAGTCGGGGGGATCAACACTGAAGCTTTCTTT.

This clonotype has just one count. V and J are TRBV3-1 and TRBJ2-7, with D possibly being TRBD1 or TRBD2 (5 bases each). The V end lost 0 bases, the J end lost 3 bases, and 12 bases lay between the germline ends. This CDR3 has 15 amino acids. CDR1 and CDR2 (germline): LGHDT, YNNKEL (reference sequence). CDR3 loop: CASSQDDSAGYEQYF. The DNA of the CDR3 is TGTGCCAGCAGCCAAGATGACAGTGCGGGCTACGAGCAGTACTTC.

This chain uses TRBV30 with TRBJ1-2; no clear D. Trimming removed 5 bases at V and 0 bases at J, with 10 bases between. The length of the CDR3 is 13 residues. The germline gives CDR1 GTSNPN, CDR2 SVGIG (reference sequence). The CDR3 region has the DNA TGTGCCTGGTTGCAGGCCTCTAACTATGGCTACACCTTC. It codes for CAWLQASNYGYTF.

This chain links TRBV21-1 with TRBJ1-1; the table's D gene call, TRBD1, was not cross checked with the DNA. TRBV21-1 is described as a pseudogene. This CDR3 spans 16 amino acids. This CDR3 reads CASPDNPGQENTEAFF. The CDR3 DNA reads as TGTGCCAGCCCCGATAACCCGGGACAGGAGAACACTGAAGCTTTCTTT.

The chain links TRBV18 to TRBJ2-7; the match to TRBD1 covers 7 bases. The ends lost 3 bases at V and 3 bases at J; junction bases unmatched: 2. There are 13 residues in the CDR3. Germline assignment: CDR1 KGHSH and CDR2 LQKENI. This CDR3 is CASSPGQSYEQYF. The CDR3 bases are TGTGCCAGCTCACCGGGACAGAGCTACGAGCAGTACTTC.

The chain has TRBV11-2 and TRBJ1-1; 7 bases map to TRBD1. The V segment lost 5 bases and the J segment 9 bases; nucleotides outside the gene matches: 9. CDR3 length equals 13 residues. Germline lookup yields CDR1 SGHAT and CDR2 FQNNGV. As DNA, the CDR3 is TGTGCCAGCAGCCTACGGGACAGTTTTAAAGCTTTCTTT. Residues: CASSLRDSFKAFF.

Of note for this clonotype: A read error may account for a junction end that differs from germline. CDR3 loop: CASSLTPISPYRTGELFF. For the CDR3, the DNA is TGCGCTAGCAGCTTGACTCCAATCAGCCCCTATAGGACCGGGGAGCTGTTTTTT. The chain links TRBV5-1 to TRBJ2-2; D remains ambiguous. In germline, CDR1 is SGHRS, CDR2 YFSETQ. The CDR3 runs 18 residues.

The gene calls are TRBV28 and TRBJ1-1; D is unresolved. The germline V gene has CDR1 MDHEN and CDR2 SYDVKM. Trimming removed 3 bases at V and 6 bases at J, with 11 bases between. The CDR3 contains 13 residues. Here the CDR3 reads CASSLEALAEAFF. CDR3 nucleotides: TGTGCCAGCAGTTTGGAGGCGTTGGCTGAAGCTTTCTTT.

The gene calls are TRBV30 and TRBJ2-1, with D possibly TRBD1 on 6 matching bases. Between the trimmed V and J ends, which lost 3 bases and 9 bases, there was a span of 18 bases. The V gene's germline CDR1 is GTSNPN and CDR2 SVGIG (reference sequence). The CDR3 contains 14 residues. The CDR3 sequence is CAWSDLVQGTEQFF. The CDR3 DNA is TGTGCCTGGAGCGATCTTGTACAGGGAACTGAGCAGTTCTTC.

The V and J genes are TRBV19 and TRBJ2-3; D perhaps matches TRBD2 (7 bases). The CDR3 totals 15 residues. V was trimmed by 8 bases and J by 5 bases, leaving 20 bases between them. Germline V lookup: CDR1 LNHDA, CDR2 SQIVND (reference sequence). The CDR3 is CASGFGGGAEDTQYF. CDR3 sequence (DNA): TGTGCCAGTGGGTTCGGAGGGGGGGCCGAAGATACGCAGTATTTT.

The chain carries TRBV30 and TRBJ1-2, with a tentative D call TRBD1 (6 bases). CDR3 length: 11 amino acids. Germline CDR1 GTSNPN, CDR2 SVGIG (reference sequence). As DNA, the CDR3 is TGTGCAACTGACAGGACCTATGGCTACACCTTC. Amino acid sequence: CATDRTYGYTF.

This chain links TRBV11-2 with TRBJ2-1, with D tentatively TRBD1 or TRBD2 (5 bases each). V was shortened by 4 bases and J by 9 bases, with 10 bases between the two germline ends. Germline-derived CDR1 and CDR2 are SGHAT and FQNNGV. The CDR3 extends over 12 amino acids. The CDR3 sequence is CASSSVGGEQFF. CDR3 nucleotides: TGTGCCAGCAGCTCCGTTGGGGGTGAGCAGTTCTTC.